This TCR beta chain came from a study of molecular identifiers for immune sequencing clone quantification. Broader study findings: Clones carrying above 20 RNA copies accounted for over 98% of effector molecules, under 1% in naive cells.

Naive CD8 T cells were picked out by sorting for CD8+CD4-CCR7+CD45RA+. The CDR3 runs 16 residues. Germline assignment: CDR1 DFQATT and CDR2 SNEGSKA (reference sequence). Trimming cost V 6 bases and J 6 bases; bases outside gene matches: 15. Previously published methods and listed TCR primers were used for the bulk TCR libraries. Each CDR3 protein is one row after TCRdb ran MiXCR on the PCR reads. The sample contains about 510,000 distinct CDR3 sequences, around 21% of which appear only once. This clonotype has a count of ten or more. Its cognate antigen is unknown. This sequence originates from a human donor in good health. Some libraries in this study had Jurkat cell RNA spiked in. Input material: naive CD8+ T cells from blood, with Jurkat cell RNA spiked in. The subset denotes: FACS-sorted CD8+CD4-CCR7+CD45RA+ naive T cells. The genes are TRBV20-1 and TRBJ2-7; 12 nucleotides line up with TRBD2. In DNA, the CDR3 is TGCAGTGCGCCACAACTAGCGGGGGGACCTGAGGTCGAGCAGTACTTC. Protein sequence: CSAPQLAGGPEVEQYF.